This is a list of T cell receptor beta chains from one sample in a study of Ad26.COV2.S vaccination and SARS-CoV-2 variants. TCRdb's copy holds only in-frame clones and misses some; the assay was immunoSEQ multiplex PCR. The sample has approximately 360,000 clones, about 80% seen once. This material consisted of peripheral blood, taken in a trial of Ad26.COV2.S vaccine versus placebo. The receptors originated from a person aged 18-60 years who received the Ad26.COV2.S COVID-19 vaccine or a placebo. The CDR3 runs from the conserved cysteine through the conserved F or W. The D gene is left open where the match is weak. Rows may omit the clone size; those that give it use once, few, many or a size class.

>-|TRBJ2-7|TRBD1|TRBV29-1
CSVEGQGLEQYF
TGCAGCGTTGAGGGACAGGGCCTCGAGCAGTACTTC
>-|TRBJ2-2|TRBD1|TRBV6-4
CASSDTGGNTGELFF
TGTGCCAGCAGTGACACAGGGGGGAACACCGGGGAGCTGTTTTTT
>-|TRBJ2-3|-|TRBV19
CASGLGRIDTDTQYF
TGTGCCAGTGGATTGGGGCGTATAGACACAGATACGCAGTATTTT
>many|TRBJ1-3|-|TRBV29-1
CSDRGNTIYF
TGCAGCGACAGGGGAAACACCATATATTTT
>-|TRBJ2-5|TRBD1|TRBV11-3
CASSFGTGDIETQYF
TGTGCCAGCAGCTTCGGGACAGGGGATATAGAGACCCAGTACTTC
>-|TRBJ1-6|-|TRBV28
CASSLSSYNSPLHF
TGTGCCAGCAGTTTGAGTTCCTATAATTCACCCCTCCACTTT
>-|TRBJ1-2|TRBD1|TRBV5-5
CASSLGTGVDPNYGYTF
TGTGCCAGCAGCTTGGGGACAGGGGTGGATCCTAACTATGGCTACACCTTC
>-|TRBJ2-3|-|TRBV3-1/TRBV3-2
CASSQDLANTQYF
TGTGCCAGCAGCCAAGACTTGGCGAATACGCAGTATTTT
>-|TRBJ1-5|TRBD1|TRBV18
CASSPVGTGANQPQHF
TGTGCCAGCTCACCGGTCGGGACAGGGGCGAACCAGCCCCAGCATTTT
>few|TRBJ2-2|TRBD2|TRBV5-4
CASSSQRGGTGELFF
TGTGCCAGCAGCTCCCAGCGGGGTGGCACCGGGGAGCTGTTTTTT
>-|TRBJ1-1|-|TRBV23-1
CASSQFRGTEAFF
TGCGCCAGCAGTCAATTCAGGGGTACTGAAGCTTTCTTT
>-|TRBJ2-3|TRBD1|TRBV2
CASSEYGQGTDTQYF
TGTGCCAGCAGTGAATACGGACAGGGCACAGATACGCAGTATTTT
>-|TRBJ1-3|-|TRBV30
CAWEPSNGNTIYF
TGTGCCTGGGAGCCTTCAAATGGAAACACCATATATTTT
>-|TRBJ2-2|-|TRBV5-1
CASSLNQEGPGELFF
TGCGCCAGCAGCTTAAACCAGGAGGGACCCGGGGAGCTGTTTTTT
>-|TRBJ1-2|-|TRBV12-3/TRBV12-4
CASSDGLGPGYTF
TGTGCCAGCAGCGACGGGCTGGGGCCCGGCTACACCTTC
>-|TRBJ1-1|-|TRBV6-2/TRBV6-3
CASSYEGGDTEAFF
TGTGCCAGCAGTTACGAAGGGGGTGACACTGAAGCTTTCTTT
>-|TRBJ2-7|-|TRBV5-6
CASSFQGSYEQYF
TGTGCCAGCAGCTTCCAGGGCAGTTACGAGCAGTACTTC
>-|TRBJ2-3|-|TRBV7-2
CASSLGQSTDTQYF
TGTGCCAGCAGCCTAGGACAAAGCACAGATACGCAGTATTTT
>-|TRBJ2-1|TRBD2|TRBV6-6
CASSQLAGAYNEQFF
TGTGCCAGCAGTCAACTAGCGGGAGCCTACAATGAGCAGTTCTTC
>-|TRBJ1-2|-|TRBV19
CASSIGGNGYTF
TGTGCCAGTAGTATCGGAGGTAATGGCTACACCTTC
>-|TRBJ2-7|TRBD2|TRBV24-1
CATSSASGSYEQYF
TGTGCCACCAGTTCGGCTAGCGGGAGCTACGAGCAGTACTTC
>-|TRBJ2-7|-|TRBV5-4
CASSLEERGYEQYF
TGTGCCAGCAGCTTGGAGGAGAGGGGCTACGAGCAGTACTTC
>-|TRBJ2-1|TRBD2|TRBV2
CASRGLSELYNEQFF
TGTGCCAGCAGGGGACTATCCGAGCTTTACAATGAGCAGTTCTTC
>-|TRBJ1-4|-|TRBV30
CAWSALGAPEKLFF
TGTGCCTGGAGTGCCCTCGGGGCTCCTGAAAAACTGTTTTTT
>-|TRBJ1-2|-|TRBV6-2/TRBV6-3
CASSFPGGYTF
TGTGCCAGCAGTTTCCCAGGGGGCTACACCTTC
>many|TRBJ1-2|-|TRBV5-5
CASSLAGLGPRANYGYTF
TGTGCCAGCAGCTTGGCCGGGCTGGGGCCTCGGGCTAACTATGGCTACACCTTC
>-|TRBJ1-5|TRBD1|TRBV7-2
CASSWGPGQGGQPQHF
TGTGCCAGCAGCTGGGGGCCGGGACAGGGCGGTCAGCCCCAGCATTTT
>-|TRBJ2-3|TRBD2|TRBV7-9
CASSTYGTSGVGGTDTQYF
TGTGCCAGCAGCACATATGGGACTAGCGGGGTCGGTGGCACAGATACGCAGTATTTT
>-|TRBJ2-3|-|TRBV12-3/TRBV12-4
CASSQADGTQYF
TGTGCCAGCAGTCAGGCAGATGGTACGCAGTATTTT
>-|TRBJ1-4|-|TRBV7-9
CASSLVSGTPNEKLFF
TGTGCCAGCAGCTTAGTAAGCGGGACGCCTAATGAAAAACTGTTTTTT
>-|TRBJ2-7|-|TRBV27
CASSLFPDRPSYEQYF
TGTGCCAGCAGTTTATTCCCCGACAGACCCTCCTACGAGCAGTACTTC
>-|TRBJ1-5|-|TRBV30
CAWNLGGGQPQHF
TGTGCCTGGAACCTAGGGGGAGGACAGCCCCAGCATTTT
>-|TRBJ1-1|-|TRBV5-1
CASSFWENTEAFF
TGCGCCAGCAGCTTCTGGGAGAACACTGAAGCTTTCTTT
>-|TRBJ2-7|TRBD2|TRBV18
CASSSGGVPYEQYF
TGTGCCAGCTCATCCGGGGGGGTTCCCTACGAGCAGTACTTC
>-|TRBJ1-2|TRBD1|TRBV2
CASSRGIGGYTF
TGTGCCAGCAGCAGGGGGATAGGGGGCTACACCTTC
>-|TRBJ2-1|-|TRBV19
CASSMWGNEQFF
TGTGCCAGTAGTATGTGGGGTAATGAGCAGTTCTTC
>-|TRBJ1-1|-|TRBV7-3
CASSFSYTEAFF
TGTGCCAGCAGCTTTTCATACACTGAAGCTTTCTTT
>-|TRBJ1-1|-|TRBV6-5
CASTLLQQRNTEAFF
TGTGCCAGCACCCTACTACAACAGAGGAACACTGAAGCTTTCTTT
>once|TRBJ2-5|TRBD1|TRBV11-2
CASSLRGQLINQETQYF
TGTGCCAGCAGCTTAAGGGGGCAGCTCATAAACCAAGAGACCCAGTACTTC
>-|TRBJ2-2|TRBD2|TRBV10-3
CAISEGLAGGLGGTGELFF
TGTGCCATCAGCGAGGGACTAGCGGGGGGCCTCGGGGGCACCGGGGAGCTGTTTTTT
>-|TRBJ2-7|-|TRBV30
CAWSLPPGRESYEQYF
TGTGCCTGGAGTCTCCCCCCGGGACGAGAATCCTACGAGCAGTACTTC
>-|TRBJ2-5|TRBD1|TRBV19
CASRKGQGIETQYF
TGTGCCAGTAGGAAGGGACAGGGCATAGAGACCCAGTACTTC
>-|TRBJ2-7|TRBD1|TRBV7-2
CASSYRAGQGASYEQYF
TGTGCCAGCAGCTACCGAGCCGGACAGGGGGCGTCCTACGAGCAGTACTTC
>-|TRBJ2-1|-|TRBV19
CASSIGDLLGEQFF
TGTGCCAGTAGTATTGGTGACCTCCTGGGGGAGCAGTTCTTC
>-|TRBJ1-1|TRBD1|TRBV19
CASRKGQIFTEAFF
TGTGCCAGCAGAAAGGGACAGATTTTCACTGAAGCTTTCTTT
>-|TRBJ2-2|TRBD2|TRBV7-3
CASSLFHNPPGGNTGELFF
TGTGCCAGCAGCTTATTCCACAACCCTCCGGGGGGAAACACCGGGGAGCTGTTTTTT
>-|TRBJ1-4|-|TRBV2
CASRLSGLTNEKLFF
TGTGCCAGCAGGCTCTCAGGGTTGACTAATGAAAAACTGTTTTTT
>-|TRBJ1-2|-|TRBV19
CASIPQGGDYGYTF
TGTGCCAGTATACCTCAAGGGGGGGACTATGGCTACACCTTC
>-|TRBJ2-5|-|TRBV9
CASSVLGGGETQYF
TGTGCCAGCAGCGTCCTTGGGGGAGGAGAGACCCAGTACTTC
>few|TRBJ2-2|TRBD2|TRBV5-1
CASSWGTSGNTGELFF
TGCGCCAGCAGCTGGGGGACTAGCGGGAACACCGGGGAGCTGTTTTTT
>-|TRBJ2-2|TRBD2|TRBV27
CASSLSGTSGNYLNTGELFF
TGTGCCAGCAGTTTATCCGGGACTAGCGGGAATTATCTAAACACCGGGGAGCTGTTTTTT
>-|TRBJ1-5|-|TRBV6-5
CAAQVSDYSNQPQHF
TGTGCCGCCCAGGTATCGGATTATAGCAATCAGCCCCAGCATTTT
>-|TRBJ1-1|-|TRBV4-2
CASSQGRGTEAFF
TGTGCCAGCAGCCAAGGGCGCGGCACTGAAGCTTTCTTT
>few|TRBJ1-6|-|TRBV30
CATGWGSPLHF
TGTGCTACAGGTTGGGGTTCACCCCTCCACTTT